This TCR beta chain was observed in a study of cytomegalovirus exposure and HLA in healthy donors (dated by TCRdb to between 2016 and 2019). About the investigation overall: In an earlier analysis of 587 of the donors, 250 to 300 Gb of sequence data and approximately 100 million unique TCR beta sequences from 150 million to 200 million T cells were reported. A later analysis re-analyzed previously published TCR beta repertoires from approximately 700 donors and added high-resolution HLA genotyping to study TCR occurrence patterns. Using immunosequencing, the study profiled T cell repertoires from around 680 subjects and related those repertoires to cytomegalovirus serostatus. The genetic ancestry cluster associated with self-reported Caucasian donors included over 65% of the approximately 400 genotyped donors. Every discovery cohort repertoire had been produced on one sequencing platform. To decide whether each TCR beta V gene segment behaved as functional or pseudogenic, an earlier analysis of approximately 600 of the donors relied on high-throughput TCR beta sequencing. About 300 gigabases of sequencing data and 78 million or so unique TCR sequences were included in an early release covering several hundred HLA-typed donors. Genome-wide SNP genotypes for about 65% of the roughly 700 donors were used in a later genetic analysis, which treated that subset as a discovery cohort. Rather than using new phenotypic data, the later analysis identified candidate immune exposures from TCR beta sequences and from how often those sequences occurred across donors. Among some 410 genotyped donors of the cohort, an average of roughly 240,000 unique TCR beta nucleotide sequences were sequenced per donor, around 20% of them non-productive. Typing coverage varied by locus: roughly 620-640 donors for A, B, C, DRB1 and DQB1; around 560 for DQA1; around 610 for DPA1; roughly 470 for DPB1. HLA typing included class I and class II loci at four-digit resolution. The study aimed to test whether cataloging public T cell receptors could reveal signatures of past pathogen exposure. Along with the roughly 700-subject first cohort, a separate validation cohort of about 110 different subjects was used. High-throughput TCR immunosequencing, statistical association of individual TCRs with disease status, and machine learning were combined to predict cytomegalovirus infection status. Donor age, sex, ethnicity and CMV serostatus were compiled alongside the repertoire data. A few DR-DQ haplotypes were treated as single units for association and clustering because of strong linkage in the cohort. What the work shows at the level of the full study, not this receptor alone: Because HLA typing was unavailable for some donors at each locus, only the typed subset was used in association tests. Cytomegalovirus status was reported to be diagnosed by the classifier with high specificity and sensitivity in both the original and validation cohorts. In a later genetic analysis, a missense DCLRE1C variant was associated with V-gene and J-gene trimming of TCR beta chains, and the association was replicated in an independent cohort. The 87-base-pair reads could not distinguish some IMGT-functional V segments, including TRBV6-2 and TRBV6-3, so those segments were excluded. Broadly in line with IMGT annotations, most TCR beta V segments showed up in productive rearrangements about 87% or about 30% of the time in an earlier analysis of 587 of the donors. The authors suggested that the approach could potentially be extended to other disease states and immunological phenotypes. Because counts were too low, some 17 rarely observed V segments, including chromosome 9 orphons, were excluded from the earlier analysis of 587 of the donors. Strong co-occurrence of HLA alleles, especially DR and DQ, made assigning TCR associations to individual alleles difficult. The study gave a list of under 200 TCR beta chains associated with cytomegalovirus. For the cohort, immune exposure information was limited to CMV serostatus. According to a later analysis, parvovirus B19, influenza, CMV and Epstein-Barr virus appeared linked to several top co-occurrence clusters. Roughly uniform sequencing depth across donors was assumed in presence/absence analyses, although this assumption may not hold. Linkage disequilibrium might explain the correlated functional status among segregating V segments, but an unknown experimental factor could not be excluded. According to a later genetic analysis, donors in an Asian-associated ancestry cluster had fewer N-insertions in productive TCRs than the approximately 650-donor mean. Most CMV-associated TCR beta chains appeared to be HLA-restricted in a later analysis, and the HLA associations seemed to be driven largely by CMV exposure. In this cohort, only TCR beta chains were sequenced, and detectable features were limited by the absence of alpha or paired-chain data. According to a later analysis, TCR association rates differed among HLA loci, with DRB1 alleles showing the most associated TCRs and HLA-C alleles showing the fewest. A few of the identified cytomegalovirus-associated TCR beta chains were confirmed in vitro to be specific for cytomegalovirus antigens. While some public TCRs were present in many individuals, most TCR sequences turned up only very rarely across donors. A group of highly shared sequence variants was considered likely to be a technical artifact of the sequencing pipeline. A further reported finding was that TCR beta sequences accurately predicted the HLA-A and HLA-B alleles for most subjects in the first cohort. In a later analysis, HLA-associated TCR beta chains showed more clonal expansion and lower generation probabilities than non-associated chains that were equally common. In a later analysis, 15,000 to 20,000 TCR beta sequences were associated with specific HLA alleles at a false discovery rate of 0.05.

This clone is a singleton in its sample. The clone's antigen remains unknown. The input lacks base qualities; no much larger clone sits a single base away. Library method: the immunoSEQ multiplex PCR assay. The multiplex PCR relied on a mix of 60 forward primers for TCR Vbeta segments and 13 reverse primers for TCR Jbeta segments. Amplification of the CDR3 region of rearranged TCR beta genes was performed with a multiplex PCR assay on genomic DNA. The amplified TCR beta libraries were sequenced on the Illumina HiSeq System as 87-base-pair reads. The original methods were these. A later analysis counted about 80 million unique TCR beta chains across the 640 or so repertoires, and some 11 million of these chains were shared by at least two donors. A nearest-neighbor algorithm error-corrected the raw reads and collapsed the reads into unique sequences, merging closely related sequences to remove PCR and sequencing errors. V, D and J gene segments were assigned by aligning CDR3 sequences to IMGT reference sequences. Each retained sequence needed at least a six-nucleotide match to both a V gene segment and a J gene segment. Rearrangements were called productive when the CDR3 lacked stop codons and stayed in frame with V and J; all others were non-productive. CDR3 was defined by IMGT convention, running from the second conserved V-encoded cysteine to the conserved J-encoded phenylalanine. In an earlier analysis of approximately 500 of the donors, sequences lacking an unambiguous match to a single V gene segment were excluded. In an earlier analysis of a few hundred of the donors, V segments were called functional above 56.7% productive rearrangements and were called segregating when the between-donor standard deviation exceeded 5%. A statistical classification framework was built to diagnose cytomegalovirus status from the catalog of TCR beta chain sequences. V and J gene assignment, in a later analysis, came from comparing TCR nucleotide sequences with IMGT/GENE-DB human TR gene sequences. In a later analysis, CDR3 sequences and most-parsimonious VDJ recombination scenarios were assigned using the TCRdist pipeline. A later analysis defined each TCR beta chain by its CDR3 amino acid sequence plus V-gene family, and excluded reads lacking a unique V-gene family. In a later analysis, around 600 highly shared, low-generation-probability nucleotide sequences were removed to address suspected cross-contamination and a sequencing artifact. A later analysis calculated a clonal expansion index for each public chain from normalized within-repertoire ranks of inferred template counts. In a later analysis, generation probabilities were computed using a VDJ recombination model fitted to out-of-frame rearrangements, and the results were checked against IGoR. In a later analysis, TCR-TCR, TCR-HLA and TCR-CMV co-occurrence was scored with hypergeometric tests, and a repertoire-size bias correction was applied to TCR pairs. In a later analysis, false discovery rates were estimated by permuting HLA or CMV assignments 20 times. In a later analysis, co-occurring TCRs were grouped using DBSCAN, with TCRdist sequence similarity added in when clustering inside HLA-allele-positive subsets. Co-occurrence clustering excluded repertoires with fewer than 30,000 or more than 120,000 public chains, plus five with anomalous nucleotide sharing. Drawn from immuneACCESS, this table holds only the in-frame rearrangements with V and J called that TCRdb kept. Clones are partly lost; checked studies trace under half to an unresolved V gene and leave the rest unexplained. The V and J calls and clone size come from that table; D and trimming were worked out from the DNA. The sample table shows roughly 100,000 clones, and approximately 80% are seen once. The top ten clonotypes cover 9.6% of the sample.

CDR1 and CDR2, looked up from the germline V gene, are SGHTA and FQGNSA. For this chain, trimming is 5 bases at the V end and 9 bases at the J end, and the number of junction bases without a gene match is 18. From the cysteine through the phenylalanine, the CDR3 covers 18 amino acids. Only the CDR3 part of the read is kept: 54 bases, read in frame from the first base. The cohort was made up of 500 to 850 healthy bone marrow donors. At the time of sampling, every cohort member was nominally healthy, though immune exposures that went unrecorded were likely present. The donor tested CMV seropositive and was one of the 289 seropositive cohort members. Each donor provided a peripheral blood sample, and peripheral blood mononuclear cells were used for TCR beta sequencing. Genomic DNA extraction from the blood cell samples was performed with the Qiagen DNeasy Blood Extraction Kit.

Rearrangement joined TRBV7-2 to TRBJ2-1; 11 central bases correspond to TRBD2. The sequenced material came from PBMCs. The sequence came from a male donor in good health and CMV-seropositive. The CDR3 here reads CASSLSPTSGRSYFEQFF. Here is the DNA: TGTGCCAGCAGCCTATCGCCCACTAGCGGGAGAAGTTATTTTGAGCAGTTCTTC.